This is a list of T cell receptor beta chains from one sample in a study of radiation and T cells in renal cell carcinoma. Assay: immunoSEQ multiplex PCR; the TCRdb copy retains only in-frame clones and omits some. The table shows about 59,000 clones, with around 72% occurring only once. The sample consisted of blood, taken from a patient whose treatment included radiotherapy and nephrectomy. Every receptor here comes from a man aged 55 to 70 with renal cell carcinoma. Each CDR3 is given with its conserved first and last residue. Fields, in order: V gene, CDR3 protein.

TRBV4-2	CASSQSQGLGETQYF
TRBV5-5	CASSLLSLNTEAFF
TRBV29-1	CSGTRTGTGELFF
TRBV20-1	CSGVGGYGYTF
TRBV19	CASRSIRGGSMDEQFF
TRBV28	CASSLQGRGAFF
TRBV14	CATTSQLNTEAFF
TRBV11-2	CASSLDWVLAGGPSTDTQYF
TRBV7-9	CASSPGTGQETQYF
TRBV5-1	CASSFLAFTDTQYF
TRBV2	CASSEGTANTGELFF
TRBV7-2	CASTSSGVNNEQFF
TRBV5-6	CASSLVAGFYGYTF
TRBV5-6	CASSLGGFSYNEQFF
TRBV2	CASSERDPGTQYF
TRBV30	CALKRGSSYEQYF
TRBV29-1	CSVGRDPINEQYF
TRBV30	CAWGRDRPHGYTF
TRBV27	CASSRLAGGFTGELFF
TRBV9	CASSPAGDSIYEQYF
TRBV6-1	CASSPAESSPLHF
TRBV2	CASGTGGWFRYF
TRBV27	CASWETKNIQYF
TRBV27	CASSPGPRVGANVLTF
TRBV19	CASTSPGNEQFF
TRBV11-2	CASSLGTLGRTGELFF
TRBV7-9	CASSFVGGAGGNTIYF
TRBV7-2	CASSEGTGPYEQYF
TRBV12-2	CASRSSGFDGPGGIQPQHF
TRBV19	CASSIVPTPQPQHF
TRBV5-8	CASSLQGGTSYEQYF
TRBV5-6	CASSWQAGGTSTDTQYF
TRBV6-4	CASTIAGAHSYEQYF
TRBV27	CASRITGRSYNEQFF
TRBV30	CAWSVGSSSSYEQYF
TRBV6-1	CASSKTGDYGYTF
TRBV7-3	CASSLTDRAGYTF
TRBV5-1	CASSPTGLETLLLAKNIQYF
TRBV2	CASSRGRNNEQFF
TRBV5-3	CARSLPQGPGTEAFF